Listed here are 23 T cell receptor beta chains from one sample, sequenced in a study of shared clonotypes between healthy human individuals. Terminally differentiated effector memory CD45RA+ cells were excluded from the naive CD8 cells, which were CD45RO-negative and positively selected for CCR7. TCRdb's copy holds only in-frame clones and misses some; the assay was immunoSEQ multiplex PCR. The data contain 1.5 million to 2.5 million clones, approximately 94% of them seen just once; the ten biggest clones take up around 1.2%. The sequenced material came from naive CD8+ T cells sorted from blood. The receptors derive from a man aged 18 to 29 in good health.

CDR3 in amino acids: CASSLNELGTGGLGYTF. The DNA for the CDR3 is TGTGCCAGCAGCTTAAATGAGTTAGGGACAGGGGGCCTTGGCTACACCTTC. The chain recombines TRBV7-6 with TRBJ1-2, with 12 positions matching TRBD1. Losses at the gene ends were 2 bases for V and 7 bases for J; bases not matched to a gene: 11. Germline V CDR1 and CDR2: SGHVS, FNYEAQ. This CDR3 is built from 17 residues. The entire variable domain, with the rest obtained from reference TRBV7-6 and TRBJ1-2, is as follows: GAGVSQSPRYKVTKRGQDVALRCDPISGHVSLYWYRQALGQGPEFLTYFNYEAQQDKSGLPNDRFSAERPEGSISTLTIQRTEQRDSAMYRCASSLNELGTGGLGYTFGSGTRLTVV.

V gene TRBV28 combines with J gene TRBJ1-2; the D gene is possibly TRBD1 (5 bases). With 7 bases removed from V and 7 bases from J, the gap between germline ends came to 19 bases. This CDR3 comprises 14 residues. Germline values: CDR1 MDHEN, CDR2 SYDVKM. CDR3 sequence (DNA): TGTGCCAGCATGGGGGTCGGGGAGCCCGGTGGCTACACCTTC. The encoded protein is CASMGVGEPGGYTF.

In DNA form, the CDR3 reads TGCGCCAGCAGCTTCACAGGCCACAGCTCCTACGAGCAGTACTTC. This encodes CASSFTGHSSYEQYF. This rearrangement joins TRBV5-1 to TRBJ2-7; weak D call: TRBD1 (5 bases). The CDR3 runs to 15 residues. V was pared by 2 bases and J by 0 bases, with 12 bases between. CDR1 is SGHRS, CDR2 YFSETQ, per germline.

The gene calls are TRBV27 and TRBJ2-7, with 9 bases fitting TRBD1. Trimming removed 4 bases from V and 4 bases from J; junction bases left unmatched: 11. The germline V gene encodes CDR1 MNHEY and CDR2 SMNVEV (reference sequence). The CDR3 spans 16 residues. The CDR3 coding sequence is TGTGCCAGCAGTTGGTCCGGGACAGGGCACGGGTACGAGCAGTACTTC. Translation gives CASSWSGTGHGYEQYF.

The chain combines TRBV10-3 with TRBJ1-5; D ambiguous. CDR1 is ENHRY, CDR2 SYGVKD, per germline. The V and J ends lost 7 bases and 5 bases respectively, with 9 bases between them. The length of the CDR3 is 12 residues. CDR3 protein: CAITDGDQPQHF. The CDR3 region has the DNA TGTGCCATCACTGACGGTGATCAGCCCCAGCATTTT.

The gene calls are TRBV4-1 and TRBJ2-7; D call uncertain. In germline, CDR1 is MGHRA, CDR2 YSYEKL. The V end lost 1 base, the J end lost 0 bases, and 10 bases lay between the germline ends. The CDR3 extends over 15 amino acids. In DNA form, the CDR3 reads TGCGCCAGCAGCCAAGCGGAGAGGAGCTCCTACGAGCAGTACTTC. Protein product: CASSQAERSSYEQYF.

V gene TRBV4-3 combines with J gene TRBJ2-2, with 10 positions matching TRBD2. V lost 0 bases and J lost 1; bases outside the gene matches: 2. Germline lookup yields CDR1 LGHNA and CDR2 YSLEER. The CDR3 loop spans 17 amino acids. Here the CDR3 reads CASSQDLAGENTGELFF. In DNA form, the CDR3 reads TGCGCCAGCAGCCAAGATCTAGCGGGAGAGAACACCGGGGAGCTGTTTTTT.

This clone was counted once. Other DNA sequences in the same sample also yield this CDR3. The genes are TRBV30 and TRBJ2-2, with D possibly TRBD1 on 6 matching bases. Germline loops: CDR1 GTSNPN, CDR2 SVGIG (reference sequence). Trimming removed 0 bases from V and 5 bases from J, with 13 bases in between. The CDR3 consists of 15 residues. The CDR3 nucleotides read TGTGCCTGGAGTGTCCTACAGGGCGGGACCGGGGAGCTGTTTTTT. Residues: CAWSVLQGGTGELFF.

About this clone: The sample carries other DNA sequences with the same CDR3. This chain uses TRBV2 with TRBJ1-1, with a possible D match to TRBD1 (5 bases). Germline assignment: CDR1 SNHLY and CDR2 FYNNEI. V lost 1 base to trimming and J lost 5 bases, with 11 bases between them. The CDR3 consists of 14 residues. Here the CDR3 reads CASSEGGGRTEAFF. In nucleotides, the CDR3 is TGTGCCAGCAGTGAAGGGGGGGGAAGAACTGAAGCTTTCTTT.

V gene TRBV4-2 combines with J gene TRBJ2-7, with D maybe TRBD2 (5 bases). Germline CDR1 reads LGHNA; CDR2 reads YNFKEQ. This CDR3 spans 15 amino acids. Trimming took off 0 bases at V and 4 bases at J, with 13 bases between the two ends. The CDR3 reads CASSQEQSPGYEQYF. The DNA for the CDR3 is TGTGCCAGCAGCCAAGAACAGAGCCCGGGGTACGAGCAGTACTTC.

Comment on this clone: The same CDR3 arises from other DNA sequences in this sample as well. The rearrangement links TRBV27 to TRBJ2-1, with D perhaps TRBD1 (6 bases). Between the trimmed V and J ends, which lost 0 bases and 2 bases, there was a span of 11 bases. Germline CDR1 is MNHEY and CDR2 is SMNVEV (reference sequence). The CDR3 contains 16 residues. CDR3: CASSLSSGETYNEQFF. For the CDR3, the DNA is TGTGCCAGCAGTTTATCCTCAGGGGAGACCTACAATGAGCAGTTCTTC.

The chain carries TRBV6-5 and TRBJ2-7, with a weak D call TRBD1 (5 bases). This CDR3 comprises 16 residues. Germline V lookup: CDR1 MNHEY, CDR2 SVGAGI. V was shortened by 4 bases and J by 3 bases, with 19 bases between the two germline ends. The CDR3 here is CASSSLGASLVYEQYF. The CDR3 DNA sequence: TGTGCCAGCAGTTCCCTAGGGGCGAGCCTAGTCTACGAGCAGTACTTC.

The chain recombines TRBV5-4 with TRBJ2-1, with D possibly being TRBD1 (5 bases). This CDR3 comprises 13 residues. Trimming removed 4 bases at V and 4 bases at J, with 9 bases between. The germline V gene encodes CDR1 SGHNT and CDR2 YYREEE (reference sequence). The CDR3 spells CASSPTDYNEQFF. The CDR3 region has the DNA TGTGCCAGCAGCCCGACAGATTACAATGAGCAGTTCTTC.

CDR3 nucleotide sequence: TGTGCCAGCAGCGTCGGGACAGACCAAGAGACCCAGTACTTC. Translating it yields CASSVGTDQETQYF. This chain joins TRBV5-6 and TRBJ2-5; 7 bases fit TRBD1. Germline V CDR1 and CDR2: SGHDT, YYEEEE. The CDR3 runs 14 residues. Unmatched junction bases numbered 3, after V lost 4 bases and J lost 0 bases.

This chain connects TRBV11-2 to TRBJ2-1; 11 nucleotides line up with TRBD2. The CDR3 loop spans 15 amino acids. V lost 5 bases to trimming and J lost 7 bases; unmatched junction nucleotides: 7. The germline V gene has CDR1 SGHAT and CDR2 FQNNGV. CDR3 in amino acids: CASSNLAGGWNEQFF. As DNA, the CDR3 is TGTGCCAGCAGCAACCTAGCGGGAGGCTGGAATGAGCAGTTCTTC.

The chain employs TRBV5-1 and TRBJ1-6; 7 bases are a match to TRBD1. Losses at the gene ends were 3 bases for V and 6 bases for J; bases not matched to a gene: 9. The CDR3 totals 16 residues. CDR1 and CDR2 from the germline V gene are SGHRS and YFSETQ. CDR3 sequence reads: CASSWDSWEGNSPLHF. As DNA, the CDR3 is TGCGCCAGCAGCTGGGACAGTTGGGAGGGTAATTCACCCCTCCACTTT.

This rearrangement joins TRBV9 to TRBJ1-1; D not certain. CDR1 and CDR2 from the germline V gene are SGDLS and YYNGEE. The CDR3 has 15 amino acids. V was cut by 2 bases and J by 7 bases, with 18 bases left in between. The CDR3 bases are TGTGCCAGCAGCGTCACCCCCCACAGTACCAATGAAGCTTTCTTT. The encoded protein is CASSVTPHSTNEAFF.

The chain links TRBV7-9 to TRBJ2-7; D is perhaps TRBD1 (5 bases). Trimming took off 7 bases at V and 6 bases at J, with 10 bases between the two ends. Per the germline V gene, CDR1 is SEHNR and CDR2 is FQNEAQ (reference sequence). The CDR3 covers 11 residues. DNA of the CDR3: TGTGCCAGCAACGATAGGGGCGAGCAGTACTTC. Its protein is CASNDRGEQYF.

The V gene is TRBV4-3, the J gene TRBJ2-2; D possibly matches TRBD1 or TRBD2 (6 bases each). The CDR3 covers 17 residues. V was clipped by 4 bases and J by 1 base, with 16 bases between them. Germline-derived CDR1 and CDR2 are LGHNA and YSLEER. CDR3 protein: CASSPGVAGMNTGELFF. In nucleotides, the CDR3 is TGCGCCAGCAGCCCAGGGGTGGCGGGAATGAACACCGGGGAGCTGTTTTTT.

The chain joins TRBV2 to TRBJ1-2; D uncertain. CDR3 length: 10 amino acids. Germline V lookup: CDR1 SNHLY, CDR2 FYNNEI. V lost 1 base and J lost 14, with 8 bases in between. The DNA of the CDR3 is TGTGCCAGCAGTGAAGTTTGGGTTACCTTC. Its translation is CASSEVWVTF.

The chain has TRBV6-6 and TRBJ1-1, with D maybe TRBD1 (6 bases). Trimming cost V 6 bases and J 7 bases, with 18 bases left between them. In germline, CDR1 is MNHNY, CDR2 SVGAGI (reference sequence). The CDR3 runs 14 residues. CDR3 protein: CASSPDRTSGEAFF. The CDR3 DNA reads as TGTGCCAGCAGCCCCGACAGGACGAGTGGTGAAGCTTTCTTT.

The chain couples TRBV7-9 to TRBJ2-6; 12 nucleotides match TRBD2. The CDR3 runs 18 residues. V lost 5 bases and J lost 5; bases outside the gene matches: 10. Germline CDR1 is SEHNR and CDR2 is FQNEAQ (reference sequence). The CDR3 region has the DNA TGTGCCAGCAGCCCGAGGACTAGCGGGAATCTCTGGGCCAACGTCCTGACTTTC. It specifies CASSPRTSGNLWANVLTF.

CDR3 protein: CASSLGQENTGELFF. The CDR3 coding sequence is TGTGCCAGCAGCTTGGGGCAGGAGAACACCGGGGAGCTGTTTTTT. This chain connects TRBV11-1 to TRBJ2-2, with a weak D call TRBD1 (5 bases). The germline CDR1 and CDR2 sequences are SGHAT and FQDESV (reference sequence). The CDR3 has 15 amino acids. The V and J ends lost 3 bases and 1 base respectively, with 9 bases between them.